Below, one T cell receptor beta chain is given with its context. This clonotype was detected a few times. The antigen it recognizes is unknown. Base qualities are not at hand, and no much larger clone is one base apart. This sample is drawn from a study of T cells in Graves' hyperthyroidism and ophthalmopathy (dated by TCRdb to between 2018 and 2021). Looking at the study overall: Peripheral blood samples were taken at initial diagnosis, before any treatment was given. A discovery cohort of about a hundred patients, about 44 with Graves' ophthalmopathy and about 58 with stable Graves' hyperthyroidism, was used to find distinguishing TCR V-J signatures. Whether ophthalmopathy could be predicted prospectively was tested in an independent validation cohort made up of 18 to 20 hyperthyroidism patients plus 17 patients who later progressed to ophthalmopathy. The roughly 90 discovery patients were divided at random into training and test sets in a 7:3 ratio. In six Graves' hyperthyroidism patients, the study also compared T-cell repertoires from thyroid tissue with T-cell repertoires from blood. Following sampling, methimazole starting at 30 mg daily was given to hyperthyroidism patients, and high-dose intravenous methylprednisolone was given to ophthalmopathy patients. TCR Vbeta CDR3 sequencing of 135 peripheral blood samples (under 45 ophthalmopathy, roughly 74 hyperthyroidism and approximately 17 progressor patients) is reported in the paper.

TCR beta CDR3 regions were amplified from RNA transcripts. For the first round of RT-PCR on the TCR CDR3, the HTBI primer set was used together with the Qiagen OneStep RT-PCR kit. Libraries were constructed in a second round of multiplex PCR, after which size selection and purification were carried out. Sequencing of the libraries was done on an Illumina HiSeq2000 using paired-end 100 bp reads. As for the authors' bioinformatics: SOAPnuke was used to process the raw data, throwing out any read that contained adapters or uncalled bases, had a mean Phred below 15, or lacked an exact constant-primer or identifier match. COPE v1.2.5 was used to merge the high-quality paired reads, and each unique nucleotide sequence was defined as a clonotype. MiTCR v1.1 was used to align clonotypes to the IMGT TRBV, TRBD and TRBJ reference segments. The analysis was restricted to V-J combinations with a frequency above 0.0001, which together covered 99% to 99.2% of the repertoires. The TCS score was defined as the ratio of F50 (clonal expansion) to E x V (chaos), calculated using BLOSUM62-based TCRdist between CDR3 peptides within each V-J. Welch's t-statistics and random forest reduced approximately 520 V-J features to roughly 13, which were used in a naive Bayes classifier (R e1071). TCRdb reprocessed the public reads (quality trimming at Q25 with fastp, clone calling with MiXCR) and kept in-frame beta chains. A single entry per CDR3 protein holds the most common genes and DNA from its merged rows. The V and J calls, along with clone size, are taken from TCRdb and not from the paper's own processing. Counted in this sample were 250,000 to 300,000 distinct CDR3 sequences; roughly 14% of them appeared once. The ten largest clones capture around 7.9% of the sample.

Study-level results and caveats: Most expanded thyroid clonotypes (frequency above 0.001) were also detected in blood, suggesting blood repertoires may reflect thyroid immune responses. During validation, the model predicted progression to ophthalmopathy a median of approximately 6 months ahead of onset, with more than 55% sensitivity and around 73% specificity. A model built on a 13 V-J signature distinguished ophthalmopathy from stable hyperthyroidism, reaching 87.88% sensitivity and 81% to 83% specificity in cross-validation and 80%/75% in testing. No statistical method was used to set the sample size in advance, and investigators knew the group allocation.

The hyperthyroidism patients were between 18 and 65 years old and newly diagnosed, with a disease duration of less than 2 months. Exclusion was applied to patients with uncontrolled infections, other autoimmune diseases, pregnancy or lactation. Clinical symptoms, serum thyroxine and TRAb, thyroid ultrasound, and orbital computed tomography formed the basis for the diagnoses. Blood from progressor patients was drawn when they were first diagnosed with hyperthyroidism, before any ophthalmopathy symptoms appeared. Ficoll-Paque density gradient centrifugation was used to isolate PBMCs from around 10 ml of fresh peripheral blood. Progressor patients were defined as those initially diagnosed with Graves' hyperthyroidism in whom ophthalmopathy developed during follow-up. Total RNA was extracted with Trizol reagent, and quality was checked on an Agilent 2100 Bioanalyzer. According to the germline V gene, CDR1 reads SGHTS and CDR2 reads YDEGEE. V ends up 9 bases short and J 5 bases short, with an unmatched junction base count of 11. From cysteine to phenylalanine, the CDR3 is 16 amino acids long. CDR3 DNA only is kept here, 48 bases in frame from base 1.

This sequence originates from a woman in her twenties or thirties with Graves' hyperthyroidism that later progressed to Graves' ophthalmopathy. This receptor chain uses TRBV5-8 and TRBJ2-2, with TRBD1 identical over 12 junction bases. The sequenced sample consisted of blood. CDR3 reads: CATLTRDRGRTGELFF. DNA sequence: TGTGCCACGCTTACCCGGGACAGGGGGCGTACCGGGGAGCTGTTTTTT. The CDR3 plus the reference TRBV5-8 and TRBJ2-2 genes for the other parts give the full variable domain: EAGVTQSPTHLIKTRGQQATLRCSPISGHTSVYWYQQALGLGLQFLLWYDEGEERNRGNFPPRFSGRQFPNYSSELNVNALELEDSALYLCATLTRDRGRTGELFFGEGSRLTVL.